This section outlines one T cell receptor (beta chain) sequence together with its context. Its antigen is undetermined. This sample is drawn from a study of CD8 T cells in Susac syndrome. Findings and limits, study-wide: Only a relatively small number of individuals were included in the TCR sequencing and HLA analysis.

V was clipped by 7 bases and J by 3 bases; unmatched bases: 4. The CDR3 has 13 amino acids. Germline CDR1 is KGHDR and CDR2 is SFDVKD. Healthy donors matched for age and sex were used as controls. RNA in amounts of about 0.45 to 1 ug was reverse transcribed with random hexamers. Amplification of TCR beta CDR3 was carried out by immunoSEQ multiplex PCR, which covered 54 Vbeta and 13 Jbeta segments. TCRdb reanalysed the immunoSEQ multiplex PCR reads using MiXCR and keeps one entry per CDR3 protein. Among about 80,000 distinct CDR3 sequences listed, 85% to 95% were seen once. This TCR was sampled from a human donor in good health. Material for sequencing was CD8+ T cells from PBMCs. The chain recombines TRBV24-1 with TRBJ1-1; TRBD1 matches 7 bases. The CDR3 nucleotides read TGTGCCACCAGCGACAGGGAGCACACTGAAGCTTTCTTT. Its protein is CATSDREHTEAFF.